This paragraph covers one T cell receptor (beta chain) sequence. Its antigen is currently not known. The record has no base qualities; no much larger clone is one base away. Library preparation used the immunoSEQ multiplex PCR assay. For the multiplex PCR, a mixture combining 60 forward primers for TCR Vbeta segments and 13 reverse primers for TCR Jbeta segments was used. The CDR3 region of rearranged TCR beta genes was amplified from genomic DNA with a multiplex PCR assay. The amplified TCR beta libraries were sequenced on the Illumina HiSeq System as 87-base-pair reads. As for the authors' bioinformatics: In a later analysis, roughly 80 million unique TCR beta chains were counted across the roughly 610 repertoires, and some 10 million of these chains were shared by at least two donors. To remove PCR and sequencing errors, raw reads were error-corrected and collapsed into unique sequences using a nearest-neighbor algorithm that merged closely related sequences. V, D and J gene segments were assigned by aligning CDR3 sequences to IMGT reference sequences. For a sequence to be retained, at least a six-nucleotide match to both a V gene segment and a J gene segment was required. A rearrangement was called productive if the CDR3 had no stop codons and remained in frame with V and J, and every other rearrangement was called non-productive. Following IMGT convention, CDR3 was defined as the stretch from the second conserved V-encoded cysteine up to the conserved J-encoded phenylalanine. Sequences without an unambiguous match to a single V gene segment were excluded from the earlier analysis of a few hundred of the donors. An earlier analysis of several hundred of the donors called V segments functional above 56.7% productive rearrangements and segregating when the between-donor standard deviation exceeded 5%. A statistical classification framework was built to diagnose cytomegalovirus status from the catalog of TCR beta chain sequences. In a later analysis, TCR nucleotide sequences were compared against IMGT/GENE-DB human TR gene sequences so that V and J genes could be assigned. The TCRdist pipeline was used in a later analysis to assign CDR3 sequences and most-parsimonious VDJ recombination scenarios. In a later analysis, every TCR beta chain was defined by the combination of its CDR3 amino acid sequence and its V-gene family, and reads without a unique V-gene family were dropped. To address suspected cross-contamination and a sequencing artifact, a later analysis removed roughly 640 highly shared, low-generation-probability nucleotide sequences. A later analysis calculated a clonal expansion index for each public chain from normalized within-repertoire ranks of inferred template counts. In a later analysis, generation probabilities were computed using a VDJ recombination model fitted to out-of-frame rearrangements, and the results were checked against IGoR. In a later analysis, TCR-TCR, TCR-HLA and TCR-CMV co-occurrence was scored with hypergeometric tests, and a repertoire-size bias correction was applied to TCR pairs. False discovery rates were estimated in a later analysis by permuting HLA or CMV assignments 20 times. In a later analysis, co-occurring TCRs were grouped with DBSCAN, and TCRdist sequence similarity was added when clustering was performed within HLA-allele-positive subsets. Repertoires with fewer than 30,000 or more than 120,000 public chains, plus five repertoires with anomalous nucleotide sharing, were excluded from co-occurrence clustering. The table was pulled from immuneACCESS by TCRdb, which kept in-frame rearrangements only. Such tables lose some clones; where checked, under half of the loss comes from unresolved V genes, and the rest has no known cause. The V and J calls and clone size come from that table; D and trimming were worked out from the DNA. The sample contains under 200,000 clones, around 80% of them found a single time. The ten largest account for 6.3% of the sample.

The data derive from a study of cytomegalovirus exposure and HLA in healthy donors (dated by TCRdb to between 2016 and 2019). Turning to the overall study: According to an earlier analysis of several hundred of the donors, about 179 million T cells yielded 100 million or so unique TCR beta sequences and about 300 Gb of sequence data. Of the 350 to 450 genotyped donors, more than 75% were placed in the genetic ancestry cluster associated with self-reported Caucasian donors. The later analysis used no new phenotypic data to find candidate immune exposures, relying instead on TCR beta sequences and their occurrence across donors. Every discovery cohort repertoire had been produced on one sequencing platform. In a later analysis, previously published TCR beta repertoires from more than 500 donors were re-analyzed and high-resolution HLA genotyping was added so that TCR occurrence patterns could be studied. In a later genetic analysis, genome-wide SNP genotypes for about three fifths of the 666 donors were used, and that subset was treated as a discovery cohort. The number of typed donors differed by locus: roughly 629-640 for A, B, C, DRB1 and DQB1; about 520 for DQA1; 606 for DPA1; and around 470 for DPB1. A few DR-DQ haplotypes were treated as single units for association and clustering because of strong linkage in the cohort. To predict cytomegalovirus infection status, the study combined high-throughput TCR immunosequencing, statistical association of individual TCRs with disease status, and machine learning. HLA typing covered class I and class II loci at four-digit resolution. To decide whether each TCR beta V gene segment behaved as functional or pseudogenic, an earlier analysis of nearly 600 of the donors relied on high-throughput TCR beta sequencing. An early release covering just under 650 HLA-typed donors comprised 250 to 350 gigabases of sequencing data and some 79 million unique TCR sequences. Donor age, sex, ethnicity and CMV serostatus were compiled alongside the repertoire data. The T cell repertoires of under 750 subjects were profiled by immunosequencing and related to cytomegalovirus serostatus. The aim of the study was to test whether cataloging public T cell receptors could identify signatures of past pathogen exposure. Among a few hundred genotyped donors of the cohort, an average of about 240,000 unique TCR beta nucleotide sequences were sequenced per donor, roughly a sixth of them non-productive. A separate validation cohort of over 95 different subjects was used in addition to the roughly 620-subject first cohort. Study-wide findings and limitations: While some public TCRs were present in many individuals, most TCR sequences turned up only very rarely across donors. Because some donors lacked HLA typing at each locus, the association tests relied only on the typed subset. A later genetic analysis reported fewer N-insertions in productive TCRs among donors in an Asian-associated ancestry cluster than the roughly 690-donor mean. The classifier was reported to diagnose cytomegalovirus status with high specificity and sensitivity in both the original cohort and the validation cohort. Linkage disequilibrium might explain the correlated functional status among segregating V segments, but an unknown experimental factor could not be excluded. A further reported finding was that TCR beta sequences accurately predicted the HLA-A and HLA-B alleles for most subjects in the first cohort. For the cohort, immune exposure information was limited to CMV serostatus. Broadly in line with IMGT annotations, most TCR beta V segments showed up in productive rearrangements about 87% or about 30% of the time in an earlier analysis of several hundred of the donors. The presence/absence analyses assumed that sequencing depth was roughly uniform across donors, and that assumption may not be true. The authors suggested that the approach could potentially be extended to other disease states and immunological phenotypes. Because counts were too low, roughly 18 rarely observed V segments, including chromosome 9 orphons, were left out of the earlier analysis of a few hundred of the donors. In a later analysis, HLA-associated TCR beta chains were found to be more clonally expanded and to have lower generation probabilities than equally common non-associated chains. A later analysis found that most CMV-associated TCR beta chains appeared HLA-restricted, with HLA associations seemingly driven largely by CMV exposure. When HLA alleles, especially DR and DQ, strongly co-occurred, TCR associations were difficult to assign to individual alleles. The 87-base-pair reads could not distinguish some IMGT-functional V segments, including TRBV6-2 and TRBV6-3, so those segments were excluded. In the study, about 150 TCR beta chains were listed as associated with cytomegalovirus. A few of the identified cytomegalovirus-associated TCR beta chains were confirmed in vitro to be specific for cytomegalovirus antigens. According to a later analysis, parvovirus B19, influenza, CMV and Epstein-Barr virus appeared linked to several top co-occurrence clusters. Specific HLA alleles were associated with 16,951 TCR beta sequences at a false discovery rate of 0.05 in a later analysis. A group of highly shared sequence variants was considered likely to be a technical artifact of the sequencing pipeline. The cohort was sequenced for TCR beta chains only, and without alpha or paired-chain data the features that could be detected were limited. In a later genetic analysis, a missense DCLRE1C variant was associated with V-gene and J-gene trimming of TCR beta chains, and the association was replicated in an independent cohort. In a later analysis, TCR association rates were found to vary across HLA loci, with the most associated TCRs seen for DRB1 alleles and the fewest for HLA-C alleles.

In total, approximately 610 healthy bone marrow donors made up the cohort. All cohort members were sampled while nominally healthy, although unrecorded immune exposures were likely present. The donor was CMV seropositive and belonged to the group of more than 250 seropositive cohort members. A peripheral blood sample was provided by each donor, and peripheral blood mononuclear cells were used for TCR beta sequencing. The Qiagen DNeasy Blood Extraction Kit was used to extract genomic DNA from the blood cell samples. V loses 2 bases of germline sequence and J loses 0 bases, and the interval between the two ends is 11 bases. Reading the germline V gene (reference sequence) gives CDR1 GTSNPN and CDR2 SVGIG. From the cysteine through the phenylalanine, the CDR3 covers 15 amino acids. Kept here is only the CDR3 DNA, which spans 45 bases and is read in frame from base 1.

The chain links TRBV30 with TRBJ1-3, with a weak D call of TRBD1 (5 bases match). This TCR was sampled from a male donor in good health and CMV-seropositive. The sequenced sample was PBMCs. The CDR3 region reads CAWSWGRASGNTIYF. The bases read TGTGCCTGGAGTTGGGGCAGGGCCTCTGGAAACACCATATATTTT. Extended through the reference TRBV30 and TRBJ1-3 proteins, this CDR3 yields the full variable domain: SQTIHQWPATLVQPVGSPLSLECTVEGTSNPNLYWYRQAAGRGLQLLFYSVGIGQISSEVPQNLSASRPQDRQFILSSKKLLLSDSGFYLCAWSWGRASGNTIYFGEGSWLTVV.